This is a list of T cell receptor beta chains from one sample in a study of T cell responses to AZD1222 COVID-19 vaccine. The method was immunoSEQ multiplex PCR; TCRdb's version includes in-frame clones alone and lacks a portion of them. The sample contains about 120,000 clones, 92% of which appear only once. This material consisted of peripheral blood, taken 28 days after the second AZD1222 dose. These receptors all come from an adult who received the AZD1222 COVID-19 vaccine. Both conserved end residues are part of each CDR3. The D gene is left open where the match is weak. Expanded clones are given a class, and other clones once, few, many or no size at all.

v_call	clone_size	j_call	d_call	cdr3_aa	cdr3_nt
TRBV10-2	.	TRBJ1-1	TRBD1	CASSEPQGATEAFF	TGCGCCAGCAGTGAGCCACAGGGGGCCACTGAAGCTTTCTTT
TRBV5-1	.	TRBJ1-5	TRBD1	CASSVGTGSGPQHF	TGCGCCAGCAGCGTCGGGACAGGGAGTGGGCCCCAGCATTTT
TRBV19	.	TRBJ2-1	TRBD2	CASRLSGRSYNEQFF	TGTGCCAGTAGGCTTAGCGGGAGGTCTTACAATGAGCAGTTCTTC
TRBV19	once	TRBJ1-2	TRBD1	CASSHQGQGANYGYTF	TGTGCCAGTAGTCACCAAGGACAGGGGGCGAACTATGGCTACACCTTC
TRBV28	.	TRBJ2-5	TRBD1	CASSPAGGGRKTQYF	TGTGCCAGCAGTCCGGCAGGGGGCGGTAGGAAGACCCAGTACTTC
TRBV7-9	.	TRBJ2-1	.	CASSFLGHNNEQFF	TGTGCCAGCAGTTTTTTGGGACACAACAATGAGCAGTTCTTC
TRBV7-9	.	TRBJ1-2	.	CASSSISFNYGYTF	TGTGCCAGCAGCTCCATTAGCTTTAACTATGGCTACACCTTC
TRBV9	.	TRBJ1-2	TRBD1	CASSSRTGDHGYTF	TGTGCCAGCAGCAGCCGGACAGGGGACCATGGCTACACCTTC
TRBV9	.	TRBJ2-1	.	CASSSRDYNEQFF	TGTGCCAGCAGCTCCCGGGACTACAATGAGCAGTTCTTC
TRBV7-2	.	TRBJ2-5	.	CASSLQWLAVETQYF	TGTGCCAGCAGCTTACAGTGGCTAGCTGTGGAGACCCAGTACTTC
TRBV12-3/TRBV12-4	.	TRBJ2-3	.	CASRLAEGDTQYF	TGTGCCAGCAGACTAGCAGAGGGAGATACGCAGTATTTT
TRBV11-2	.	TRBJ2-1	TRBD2	CASSSRGRAMSYNEQFF	TGTGCCAGCAGCTCACGCGGGAGGGCCATGTCCTACAATGAGCAGTTCTTC
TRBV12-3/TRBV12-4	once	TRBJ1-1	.	CASGGGRAEAFF	TGTGCCAGCGGTGGGGGGCGAGCTGAAGCTTTCTTT
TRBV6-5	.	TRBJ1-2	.	CASSYAGLGGYTF	TGTGCCAGCAGTTACGCGGGGCTTGGAGGCTACACCTTC
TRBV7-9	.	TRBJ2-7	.	CASSRGLPYEQYF	TGTGCCAGCAGCCGGGGACTGCCGTACGAGCAGTACTTC
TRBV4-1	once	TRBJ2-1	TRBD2	CASSQVFSGRGVGEQFF	TGCGCCAGCAGCCAAGTTTTTAGCGGGAGGGGGGTCGGTGAGCAGTTCTTC
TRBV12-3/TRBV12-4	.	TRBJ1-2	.	CASSFLDGGYTF	TGTGCCAGCAGTTTTCTGGACGGGGGCTACACCTTC
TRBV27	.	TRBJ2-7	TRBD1	CASSPGTGYEQYF	TGTGCCAGCAGTCCCGGGACAGGGTACGAGCAGTACTTC
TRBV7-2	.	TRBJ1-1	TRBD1	CASSWSGTGQSNTEAFF	TGTGCCAGCAGCTGGAGCGGGACAGGCCAGTCGAACACTGAAGCTTTCTTT
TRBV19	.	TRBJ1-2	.	CASSSSGTTTKGHYGYTF	TGTGCCAGTAGCTCTTCGGGGACAACTACCAAAGGGCACTATGGCTACACCTTC
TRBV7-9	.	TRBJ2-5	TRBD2	CASSGEASGSGGETQYF	TGTGCCAGCAGCGGAGAGGCTAGCGGGAGTGGGGGAGAGACCCAGTACTTC
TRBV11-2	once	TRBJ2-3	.	CASSFERADTQYF	TGTGCCAGCAGCTTCGAGCGGGCAGATACGCAGTATTTT
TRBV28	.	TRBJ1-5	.	CASSFPRHPDQPQHF	TGTGCCAGCAGTTTCCCAAGACACCCTGATCAGCCCCAGCATTTT
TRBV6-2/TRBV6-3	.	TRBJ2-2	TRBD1	CASSSGTGYTGELFF	TGTGCCAGCAGCTCCGGGACAGGGTACACCGGGGAGCTGTTTTTT
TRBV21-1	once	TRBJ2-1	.	CAAQREGSYNEQFF	TGTGCCGCACAGCGGGAGGGCTCCTACAATGAGCAGTTCTTC
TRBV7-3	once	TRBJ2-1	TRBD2	CASSPFAGAYNEQFF	TGTGCCAGCAGCCCCTTCGCGGGAGCCTACAATGAGCAGTTCTTC
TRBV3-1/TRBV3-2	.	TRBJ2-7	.	CASSQERLTPVSDYEQYF	TGTGCCAGCAGCCAAGAACGACTCACGCCCGTGAGCGACTACGAGCAGTACTTC
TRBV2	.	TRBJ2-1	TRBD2	CASSGTSGGGNEQFF	TGTGCCAGCAGTGGAACTAGCGGAGGGGGCAATGAGCAGTTCTTC
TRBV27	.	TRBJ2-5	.	CASSSLLAAQETQYF	TGTGCCAGCAGTTCCCTGTTGGCAGCCCAAGAGACCCAGTACTTC
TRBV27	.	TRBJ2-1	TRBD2	CASSPGLAGVSEQFF	TGTGCCAGCAGCCCAGGACTAGCGGGAGTAAGTGAGCAGTTCTTC
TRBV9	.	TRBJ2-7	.	CASSVARGGAYEQYF	TGTGCCAGCAGCGTAGCCCGCGGAGGCGCCTACGAGCAGTACTTC
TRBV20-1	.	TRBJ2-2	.	CSASEPNTGELFF	TGCAGTGCTAGTGAACCGAACACCGGGGAGCTGTTTTTT
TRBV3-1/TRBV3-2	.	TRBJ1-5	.	CASTSGRGGQPQHF	TGTGCCAGCACCTCAGGGAGGGGAGGTCAGCCCCAGCATTTT